This passage covers 18 T cell receptor beta chains from one sample sequenced in a study of beta chain features in type 1 diabetes. These receptors are not linked to any known antigen. The authors reverse transcribed all of the isolated RNA, so sequencing captured expressed TCRB transcripts. The data were produced by immunoSEQ multiplex PCR, yet TCRdb's version contains in-frame clones alone and is incomplete. The profile covers approximately 100,000 clones, with around 30% appearing a single time and roughly 0.58% taken by the ten largest. Study results and caveats: TCRB CDR3s were moderately but significantly shorter in Type 1 diabetes patients in all four CD4+ subsets.

Sequenced material: central memory CD4+ T cells from blood. These receptors all stem from a woman under 30 with type 1 diabetes.

This chain connects TRBV2 to TRBJ1-3; D possibly corresponds to TRBD1 (5 bases). Germline assignment: CDR1 SNHLY and CDR2 FYNNEI. V was trimmed by 6 bases and J by 0 bases, leaving 12 bases between them. CDR3 length equals 15 residues. In DNA form, the CDR3 reads TGTGCCAGCAGCCTTGACAGTTTCTCTGGAAACACCATATATTTT. It encodes CASSLDSFSGNTIYF.

This clone was seen only a few times. The chain's CDR3 is CASRLDRGPDEQYF. Here the CDR3 DNA reads TGTGCCAGCAGGCTGGACAGGGGGCCCGACGAGCAGTACTTC. The J gene is TRBJ2-7, the V gene TRBV2, with 11 bases lining up with TRBD1. The V gene end was trimmed by 6 bases and the J gene end by 5 bases; junction bases not matched to a gene: 6. Germline lookup yields CDR1 SNHLY and CDR2 FYNNEI. The length of the CDR3 is 14 residues. Supplemented by reference TRBV2 and TRBJ2-7, the full variable domain reads EPEVTQTPSHQVTQMGQEVILRCVPISNHLYFYWYRQILGQKVEFLVSFYNNEISEKSEIFDDQFSVERPDGSNFTLKIRSTKLEDSAMYFCASRLDRGPDEQYFGPGTRLTVT.

This clone was detected a few times. The chain recombines TRBV28 with TRBJ2-7, with a tentative D call TRBD2 (6 bases). Germline loops: CDR1 MDHEN, CDR2 SYDVKM. CDR3 length equals 14 residues. V lost 6 bases and J 2 bases, leaving 14 bases between the germline ends. The CDR3 is CASRPGGGAYEQYF. CDR3 sequence (DNA): TGTGCCAGCAGGCCAGGCGGAGGGGCCTACGAGCAGTACTTC.

The rearrangement uses TRBV10-1 and TRBJ2-2; 9 bases map to TRBD2. The germline V gene has CDR1 WNHNN and CDR2 SYGVQD (reference sequence). The CDR3 runs 14 residues. V gave up 2 bases and J gave up 7 bases; unmatched junction bases: 2. CDR3 residues: CASSEAGGSGELFF. As DNA, the CDR3 is TGCGCCAGCAGTGAGGCGGGGGGGAGCGGGGAGCTGTTTTTT.

The table lists this clone with a few counts. The CDR3 DNA reads as TGTGCCAGCAGCTCCGGACAGGGGAACACTGAAGCTTTCTTT. This encodes CASSSGQGNTEAFF. The chain links TRBV7-9 to TRBJ1-1; 8 positions agree with TRBD1. This CDR3 comprises 14 residues. Looked up from germline, CDR1 is SEHNR and CDR2 is FQNEAQ (reference sequence). J lost 1 base, V lost 4 bases, and 2 bases had no gene match.

The V call is TRBV19, the J call TRBJ2-5, with 7 bases matching TRBD2. There are 15 residues in the CDR3. V shed 7 bases and J 1 base; nucleotides not matched to a gene: 9. Per the germline V gene, CDR1 is LNHDA and CDR2 is SQIVND (reference sequence). The CDR3: CASKVGGGIQETQYF. The CDR3 nucleotides read TGTGCCAGTAAAGTGGGGGGAGGGATCCAAGAGACCCAGTACTTC.

The J gene is TRBJ2-1, the V gene TRBV13; 9 bases line up with TRBD1. In germline, CDR1 is PRHDT, CDR2 FYEKMQ (reference sequence). V dropped 5 bases and J dropped 10; count of bases not matched to a gene: 9. The CDR3 spans 14 residues. CDR3 nucleotides: TGTGCCAGCAGCACACAGGGGGCAGCTCCCGAGCAGTTCTTC. This gives the protein CASSTQGAAPEQFF. Filled out from reference TRBV13 and TRBJ2-1, the complete variable domain reads AAGVIQSPRHLIKEKRETATLKCYPIPRHDTVYWYQQGPGQDPQFLISFYEKMQSDKGSIPDRFSAQQFSDYHSELNMSSLELGDSALYFCASSTQGAAPEQFFGPGTRLTVL.

The count of this clone is one. The J gene is TRBJ2-1, the V gene TRBV2; 9 nucleotides align to TRBD1. In germline, CDR1 is SNHLY, CDR2 FYNNEI. This CDR3 region has 13 residues. Trimming cost V 10 bases and J 5 bases; bases outside gene matches: 6. CDR3 bases: TGTGCCACCTCGGGACAGGGCAACAATGAGCAGTTCTTC. Its protein is CATSGQGNNEQFF.

The chain uses TRBV28 and TRBJ2-1; 9 nucleotides line up with TRBD2. The CDR3 contains 16 residues. The germline gives CDR1 MDHEN, CDR2 SYDVKM. V lost 6 bases to trimming and J lost 4 bases; unmatched junction nucleotides: 10. CDR3 sequence reads: CASSSPLAGRYNEQFF. The DNA of the CDR3 is TGTGCCAGCAGCTCGCCACTAGCGGGCCGATACAATGAGCAGTTCTTC. Variable domain in full (rest from reference TRBV28 and TRBJ2-1): DVKVTQSSRYLVKRTGEKVFLECVQDMDHENMFWYRQDPGLGLRLIYFSYDVKMKEKGDIPEGYSVSREKKERFSLILESASTNQTSMYLCASSSPLAGRYNEQFFGPGTRLTVL.

This clone has just a few counts. This rearrangement joins TRBV5-1 to TRBJ2-5; TRBD2 aligns across 10 bases. V was clipped by 3 bases and J by 0 bases; unmatched bases: 5. The length of the CDR3 is 16 residues. Germline V gene sequence: CDR1 SGHRS, CDR2 YFSETQ. CDR3: CASSSATSGYQETQYF. CDR3 DNA: TGCGCCAGCAGCTCGGCGACTAGCGGGTACCAAGAGACCCAGTACTTC. Full variable domain (rest looked up from reference TRBV5-1 and TRBJ2-5): KAGVTQTPRYLIKTRGQQVTLSCSPISGHRSVSWYQQTPGQGLQFLFEYFSETQRNKGNFPGRFSGRQFSNSRSEMNVSTLELGDSALYLCASSSATSGYQETQYFGPGTRLLVL.

The chain is built from TRBV30 and TRBJ1-1, with unresolved D. The CDR3 is made up of 12 amino acids. Trimming took 6 bases from V and 6 from J, leaving 14 bases between them. CDR1 and CDR2 (germline): GTSNPN, SVGIG (reference sequence). CDR3: CACTATEAEAFF. The CDR3 DNA follows: TGTGCCTGTACGGCAACGGAGGCTGAAGCTTTCTTT.

Only a few counts were recorded for this clone. This sequence joins TRBV7-9 and TRBJ2-6; 9 nucleotides line up with TRBD2. The CDR3 consists of 19 residues. CDR1 SEHNR and CDR2 FQNEAQ come from the germline V gene (reference sequence). The junction had 12 bases not matched to a gene; V was cut back by 5 bases and J by 1 base. The CDR3 loop is CASSPPRSSGSSGANVLTF. CDR3 DNA: TGTGCCAGCAGCCCCCCTAGGAGTAGCGGGAGTTCTGGGGCCAACGTCCTGACTTTC.

This rearrangement joins TRBV7-9 to TRBJ2-1, with D possibly being TRBD1 (7 bases). Deletions cut 6 bases from V and 1 base from J, with 13 bases between. Germline CDR1 SEHNR, CDR2 FQNEAQ (reference sequence). CDR3 length: 15 amino acids. DNA for the CDR3: TGTGCCAGCAGTTCCGGGGGACAGTCCTACAATGAGCAGTTCTTC. It codes for CASSSGGQSYNEQFF.

This clone has just a few counts. The rearrangement joins TRBV12-5 to TRBJ2-3, with 14 nucleotides matching TRBD2. The V and J ends lost 4 bases and 6 bases, in that order; junction bases with no gene match: 6. This CDR3 region has 16 residues. Germline V gene lookup returns CDR1 LGHNT and CDR2 FRNRAP. Here the CDR3 reads CASGSGLAGEADTQYF. Written as DNA, the CDR3 is TGTGCTAGTGGTTCGGGACTAGCGGGAGAGGCGGATACGCAGTATTTT.

This sequence joins TRBV18 and TRBJ1-5; 12 bases are shared with TRBD1. CDR1 and CDR2 from the germline V gene are KGHSH and LQKENI. There are 15 residues in the CDR3. V trimming: 2 bases; J trimming: 6 bases; junction bases outside the gene matches: 2. The CDR3 spells CASSPGTGGTQPQHF. The CDR3 DNA reads TGTGCCAGCTCACCAGGGACAGGGGGCACTCAGCCCCAGCATTTT.

The chain links TRBV5-1 to TRBJ1-1; D perhaps matches TRBD1 (5 bases). The length of the CDR3 is 14 residues. Between the trimmed V and J ends, which lost 4 bases and 1 base, there was a span of 11 bases. Per the germline V gene, CDR1 is SGHRS and CDR2 is YFSETQ. The CDR3 reads CASSPQGANTEAFF. In DNA, the CDR3 is TGCGCCAGCAGCCCCCAGGGCGCGAACACTGAAGCTTTCTTT.

This clone was seen a handful of times. V usage is TRBV28 and J usage is TRBJ2-3; D may be TRBD1 (6 bases). Germline V CDR1 and CDR2: MDHEN, SYDVKM. The CDR3 sequence is 13 residues long. Between the trimmed V and J ends, which lost 6 bases and 3 bases, there was a span of 10 bases. CDR3 DNA sequence: TGTGCCAGCAGACGAGACAGGACAGATACGCAGTATTTT. It translates to CASRRDRTDTQYF.

The J gene is TRBJ2-5, the V gene TRBV5-4; 13 bases are a match to TRBD2. Germline V gene sequence: CDR1 SGHNT, CDR2 YYREEE (reference sequence). The CDR3 sequence is 16 residues long. The ends lost 3 bases at V and 4 bases at J; junction bases unmatched: 6. Here the CDR3 reads CASSSGLAGVGETQYF. The CDR3, as DNA: TGTGCCAGCAGCTCAGGACTAGCGGGAGTGGGAGAGACCCAGTACTTC.